The source of this TCR beta chain is a study of T-cell memory formation after mild COVID-19. Study-level results: CD4+ contracting clones were mainly CM and EM; CD8+ ones, EMRA.

From the 5' RACE reads, TCRdb called clonotypes with MiXCR, one entry per CDR3 protein. In the table there are about 350,000 distinct CDR3 sequences, roughly an eighth of which are singletons. The CDR3 loop spans 15 amino acids. Germline assignment: CDR1 KGHSH and CDR2 LQKENI. Trimming at V came to 0 bases and at J to 7 bases, leaving 7 bases not matched to a gene. This clonotype was counted many times. Its cognate antigen is unknown. The chain is built from TRBV18 and TRBJ1-2; 8 bases map to TRBD1. Sequencing was carried out using PBMCs or a T cell subset sorted from them (not recorded which). This TCR was recovered from a man aged 18 to 29 who had mild COVID-19 (a few samples of this study predate the infection). Cell type and time point are not known. The CDR3 here is CASSPPVVQGAGYTF. In nucleotides, the CDR3 is TGTGCCAGCTCACCACCGGTGGTCCAGGGGGCTGGCTACACCTTC.